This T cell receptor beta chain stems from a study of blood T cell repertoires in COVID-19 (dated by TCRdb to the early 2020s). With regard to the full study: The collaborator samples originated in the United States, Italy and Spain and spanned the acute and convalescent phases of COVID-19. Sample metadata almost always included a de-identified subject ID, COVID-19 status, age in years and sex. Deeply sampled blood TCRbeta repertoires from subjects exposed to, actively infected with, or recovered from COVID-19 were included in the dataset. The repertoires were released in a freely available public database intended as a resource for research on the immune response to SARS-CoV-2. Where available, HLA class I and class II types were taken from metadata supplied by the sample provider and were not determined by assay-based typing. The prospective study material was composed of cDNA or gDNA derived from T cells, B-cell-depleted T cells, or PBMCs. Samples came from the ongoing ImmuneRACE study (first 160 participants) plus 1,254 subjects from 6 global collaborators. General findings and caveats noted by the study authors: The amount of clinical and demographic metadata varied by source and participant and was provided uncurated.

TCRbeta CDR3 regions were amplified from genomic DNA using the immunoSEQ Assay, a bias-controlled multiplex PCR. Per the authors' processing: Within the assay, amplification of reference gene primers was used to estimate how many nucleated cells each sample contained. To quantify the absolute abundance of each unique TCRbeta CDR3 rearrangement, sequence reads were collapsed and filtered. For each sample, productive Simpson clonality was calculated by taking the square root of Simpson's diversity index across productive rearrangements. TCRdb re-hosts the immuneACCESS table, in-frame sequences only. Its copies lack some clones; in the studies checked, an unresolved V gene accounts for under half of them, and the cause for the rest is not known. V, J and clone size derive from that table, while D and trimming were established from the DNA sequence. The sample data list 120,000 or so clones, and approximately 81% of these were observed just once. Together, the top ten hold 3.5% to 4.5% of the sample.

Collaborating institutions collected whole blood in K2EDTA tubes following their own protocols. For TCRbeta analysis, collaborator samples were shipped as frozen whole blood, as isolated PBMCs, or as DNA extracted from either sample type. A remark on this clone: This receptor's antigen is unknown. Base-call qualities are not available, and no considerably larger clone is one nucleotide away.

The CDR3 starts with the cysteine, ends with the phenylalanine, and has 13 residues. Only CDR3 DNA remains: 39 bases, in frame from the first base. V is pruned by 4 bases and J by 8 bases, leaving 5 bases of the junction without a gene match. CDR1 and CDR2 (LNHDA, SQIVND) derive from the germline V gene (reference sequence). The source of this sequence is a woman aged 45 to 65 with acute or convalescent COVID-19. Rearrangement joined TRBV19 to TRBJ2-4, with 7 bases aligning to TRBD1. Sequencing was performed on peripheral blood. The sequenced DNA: TGTGCCAGTAGTACGCGACAGGGTGACATTCAGTACTTC. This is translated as CASSTRQGDIQYF.